One sample yielded the 27 T cell receptor beta chains listed below, sequenced in a study of blood T cell repertoires in COVID-19. The repertoire was sequenced with immunoSEQ multiplex PCR; TCRdb's copy has only in-frame clones and lacks some. The table includes about 49,000 clones, roughly 82% detected once. The sample comprised peripheral blood. The receptors here all came from a woman in her sixties with acute or convalescent COVID-19.

The V gene is TRBV6-2 or TRBV6-3, the J gene TRBJ1-1; weak D call: TRBD1 (6 bases). Trimming removed 2 bases at V and 0 bases at J, with 16 bases between. From germline, CDR1 is MNHEY and CDR2 SVGEGT. There are 17 residues in the CDR3. CDR3 DNA sequence: TGTGCCAGCAGTTACGGGGGGGGCGCGACTCTGAACACTGAAGCTTTCTTT. As protein: CASSYGGGATLNTEAFF.

The chain carries TRBV6-5 and TRBJ1-3, with D perhaps TRBD1 (5 bases). The V end lost 2 bases, the J end lost 4 bases, and 15 bases lay between the germline ends. This CDR3 is 16 amino acids long. Germline V gene data show CDR1 as MNHEY and CDR2 as SVGAGI. CDR3 sequence (DNA): TGTGCCAGCAGTTACGTCGCCCCGGGACTGGGAAACACCATATATTTT. Amino acids: CASSYVAPGLGNTIYF.

The V and J genes are TRBV7-9 and TRBJ2-1; possibly TRBD1 for D (5 bases). The CDR3 loop spans 12 amino acids. The V end lost 6 bases, the J end lost 8 bases, and 11 bases lay between the germline ends. Germline V gene data show CDR1 as SEHNR and CDR2 as FQNEAQ (reference sequence). The CDR3 DNA follows: TGTGCCAGCAGTTCTGACAGCCATGAGCAGTTCTTC. It is translated as CASSSDSHEQFF.

The chain employs TRBV7-9 and TRBJ2-7; D is ambiguous. This CDR3 has 13 amino acids. Germline assignment: CDR1 SEHNR and CDR2 FQNEAQ (reference sequence). V was shortened by 2 bases and J by 2 bases, with 7 bases between the two germline ends. The DNA for the CDR3 is TGTGCCAGCAGCTTACGTTTAGCCTACGAGCAGTACTTC. Protein sequence: CASSLRLAYEQYF.

This rearrangement joins TRBV6-5 to TRBJ1-4, with 7 bases fitting TRBD1. The ends lost 5 bases at V and 4 bases at J; junction bases unmatched: 4. Per germline, CDR1 MNHEY and CDR2 SVGAGI. This CDR3 comprises 14 residues. CDR3 region: CASSRDSNNEKLFF. In nucleotides, the CDR3 is TGTGCCAGCAGTCGGGACAGTAATAATGAAAAACTGTTTTTT.

This sequence joins TRBV6-5 and TRBJ1-2; 7 nucleotides agree with TRBD1. The germline gives CDR1 MNHEY, CDR2 SVGAGI. J gave up 8 bases and V 6 bases, and 9 bases lay outside the gene matches. The CDR3 extends over 13 amino acids. The CDR3 DNA reads TGTGCCAGCAGCTTGACAGGGTCTCGGGGCTACACCTTC. It codes for CASSLTGSRGYTF.

V is TRBV7-6 and J is TRBJ1-1; D ambiguous. CDR3 length: 13 residues. Germline V gene data show CDR1 as SGHVS and CDR2 as FNYEAQ. V lost 3 bases and J 1 base, leaving 6 bases between the germline ends. This chain's CDR3 is CASSFAENTEAFF. In nucleotides, the CDR3 is TGTGCCAGCAGCTTTGCAGAGAACACTGAAGCTTTCTTT.

This chain links TRBV20-1 with TRBJ2-7, with D hard to call. V lost 3 bases, J lost 3 bases, and 6 bases lay in between. This CDR3 has 11 amino acids. In germline, CDR1 is DFQATT, CDR2 SNEGSKA (reference sequence). CDR3 residues: CSASRSYEQYF. The CDR3 DNA reads TGCAGTGCTAGCCGCAGCTACGAGCAGTACTTC.

This sequence joins TRBV28 and TRBJ1-5; 9 bases agree with TRBD1. Germline CDR1 reads MDHEN; CDR2 reads SYDVKM. CDR3 length equals 15 residues. J lost 3 bases, V lost 6 bases, and 6 bases had no gene match. In DNA form, the CDR3 reads TGTGCCAGCAGCCGGACAGGGGTCGACAATCAGCCCCAGCATTTT. Its translation is CASSRTGVDNQPQHF. Together with reference TRBV28 and TRBJ1-5, the CDR3 gives the full variable domain: DVKVTQSSRYLVKRTGEKVFLECVQDMDHENMFWYRQDPGLGLRLIYFSYDVKMKEKGDIPEGYSVSREKKERFSLILESASTNQTSMYLCASSRTGVDNQPQHFGDGTRLSIL.

V usage is TRBV14 and J usage is TRBJ2-1; D possibly corresponds to TRBD2 (6 bases). Germline loops: CDR1 SGHDN, CDR2 FVKESK. Deletions cut 2 bases from V and 8 bases from J, with 22 bases between. The CDR3 is 17 residues long. CDR3 in amino acids: CASSQFPLGTPLHEQFF. The CDR3 DNA follows: TGTGCCAGCAGCCAATTTCCCCTCGGGACTCCCTTACATGAGCAGTTCTTC.

The chain couples TRBV19 to TRBJ1-5; 10 bases align to TRBD1. The junction had 21 bases not matched to a gene; V was cut back by 8 bases and J by 11 bases. Germline V gene sequence: CDR1 LNHDA, CDR2 SQIVND (reference sequence). This CDR3 contains 17 residues. This CDR3 is CASDRGLAISPRSTQHF. The CDR3 DNA sequence: TGTGCCAGTGACAGGGGGCTGGCAATCAGCCCCAGGTCGACCCAGCATTTT.

This clone was seen a handful of times. This rearrangement joins TRBV7-3 to TRBJ2-7; D may be TRBD2 (6 bases). This CDR3 region has 14 residues. Trimming removed 5 bases from V and 7 bases from J, with 18 bases in between. The V gene's germline CDR1 is SGHTA and CDR2 FQGTGA. The CDR3 bases are TGTGCCAGCAGCGTATACCCCCATGCGGGGGAGCAGTACTTC. This codes for CASSVYPHAGEQYF.

The chain employs TRBV20-1 and TRBJ1-2; 11 positions agree with TRBD1. J lost 4 bases, V lost 3 bases, and 7 bases had no gene match. CDR3 length equals 15 residues. Per germline, CDR1 DFQATT and CDR2 SNEGSKA (reference sequence). CDR3 sequence: CSASRTGGEGYGYTF. The CDR3 nucleotides read TGCAGTGCTAGTAGGACAGGGGGCGAGGGCTATGGCTACACCTTC.

The J gene is TRBJ2-1, the V gene TRBV10-1; 14 bases are shared with TRBD2. The CDR3 consists of 17 residues. Trimming at V came to 7 bases and at J to 0 bases, leaving 5 bases not matched to a gene. The V gene's germline CDR1 is WNHNN and CDR2 SYGVQD (reference sequence). In DNA, the CDR3 is TGCGCCAGCACTAGACTAGCGGGGGGGAGCTCCTACAATGAGCAGTTCTTC. Its protein product is CASTRLAGGSSYNEQFF.

The genes are TRBV19 and TRBJ2-2; 10 bases match TRBD2. The CDR3 is 19 residues long. CDR1 and CDR2 (germline): LNHDA, SQIVND (reference sequence). V trimming: 5 bases; J trimming: 4 bases; junction bases outside the gene matches: 16. The CDR3 spells CASSPRGSSGGAGTGELFF. The CDR3 nucleotides are TGTGCCAGTAGTCCCCGGGGGTCCAGCGGGGGGGCCGGCACCGGGGAGCTGTTTTTT.

The genes are TRBV6-5 and TRBJ2-7, with 7 bases lining up with TRBD1. The CDR3 extends over 14 amino acids. V was pared by 4 bases and J by 6 bases, with 9 bases of the junction left unmatched. Germline V gene lookup returns CDR1 MNHEY and CDR2 SVGAGI. The CDR3 sequence is CASSLTGEVFEQYF. CDR3 bases: TGTGCCAGCAGTTTAACAGGGGAAGTTTTCGAGCAGTACTTC.

The table lists this clone with a few counts. The chain is built from TRBV7-8 and TRBJ1-5, with TRBD1 identical over 7 bases. The CDR3 totals 15 residues. Germline CDR1 is SGHVS and CDR2 is FQNEAQ. Trimming cost V 1 base and J 2 bases; bases outside gene matches: 2. Here the CDR3 reads CASSLVGTGNQPQHF. In DNA form, the CDR3 reads TGTGCCAGCAGCTTAGTTGGGACAGGCAATCAGCCCCAGCATTTT.

The chain joins TRBV6-2 or TRBV6-3 to TRBJ2-7; D ambiguous. CDR3 length: 14 residues. From germline, CDR1 is MNHEY and CDR2 SVGEGT. V was trimmed by 5 bases and J by 6 bases, leaving 17 bases between them. CDR3 coding DNA: TGTGCCAGCAGTACGCACTCAACCCCGCGCGAGCAGTACTTC. Its protein product is CASSTHSTPREQYF.

The V and J genes are TRBV5-1 and TRBJ2-5; a weak D match, TRBD1 (5 bases). With 0 bases removed from V and 2 bases from J, the gap between germline ends came to 23 bases. The CDR3 has 19 amino acids. Germline V gives CDR1 SGHRS, CDR2 YFSETQ. The CDR3 nucleotides read TGCGCCAGCAGCTTGGTGTCAGGTCCAGGGCGAAGTCCGCAAGAGACCCAGTACTTC. Translation gives CASSLVSGPGRSPQETQYF. The full variable domain, rest sourced from reference TRBV5-1 and TRBJ2-5, is KAGVTQTPRYLIKTRGQQVTLSCSPISGHRSVSWYQQTPGQGLQFLFEYFSETQRNKGNFPGRFSGRQFSNSRSEMNVSTLELGDSALYLCASSLVSGPGRSPQETQYFGPGTRLLVL.

V usage is TRBV2 and J usage is TRBJ2-5; TRBD1 agrees at 7 bases. The CDR3 runs 13 residues. Trimming removed 6 bases from V and 1 base from J; junction bases left unmatched: 2. The germline CDR1 and CDR2 sequences are SNHLY and FYNNEI. The CDR3, as DNA: TGTGCCAGCAGCCGGGACAGCCAAGAGACCCAGTACTTC. Translation: CASSRDSQETQYF. Based on the CDR3 plus reference TRBV2 and TRBJ2-5, the full variable domain is EPEVTQTPSHQVTQMGQEVILRCVPISNHLYFYWYRQILGQKVEFLVSFYNNEISEKSEIFDDQFSVERPDGSNFTLKIRSTKLEDSAMYFCASSRDSQETQYFGPGTRLLVL.

CDR3 in amino acids: CASSYGFADTIYF. In nucleotides, the CDR3 is TGTGCCAGCAGCTACGGCTTCGCGGACACCATATATTTT. This chain joins TRBV9 and TRBJ1-3; D is unclear. CDR1 and CDR2 (germline): SGDLS, YYNGEE. Trimming left V 4 bases short and J 8 bases short, with 13 bases between. The CDR3 sequence is 13 residues long.

The chain combines TRBV2 with TRBJ1-1; 10 bases are a match to TRBD1. The CDR3 contains 15 residues. Germline values: CDR1 SNHLY, CDR2 FYNNEI. The trim removed 7 bases at V and 5 bases at J, leaving 10 bases unmatched. The CDR3 sequence: CASTGPGQGSTEAFF. DNA for the CDR3: TGTGCCAGCACCGGCCCGGGACAGGGGTCTACTGAAGCTTTCTTT.

This clone occurred a few times. The V call is TRBV30, the J call TRBJ1-3; TRBD1 might be the D (5 bases). The germline V gene has CDR1 GTSNPN and CDR2 SVGIG (reference sequence). The V end lost 4 bases, the J end lost 2 bases, and 15 bases lay between the germline ends. The CDR3 contains 15 residues. CDR3 region: CAWKGWRGTGNTIYF. The CDR3 DNA reads TGTGCCTGGAAAGGTTGGCGGGGGACTGGAAACACCATATATTTT. The variable domain in full, with the rest retrieved from reference TRBV30 and TRBJ1-3, is SQTIHQWPATLVQPVGSPLSLECTVEGTSNPNLYWYRQAAGRGLQLLFYSVGIGQISSEVPQNLSASRPQDRQFILSSKKLLLSDSGFYLCAWKGWRGTGNTIYFGEGSWLTVV.

The CDR3 nucleotides are TGTGCCAGCAGCTTGGACAGGACAAATGGCTACACCTTC. Translating gives CASSLDRTNGYTF. The chain has TRBV5-6 and TRBJ1-2; possibly TRBD1 for D (5 bases). The CDR3 extends over 13 amino acids. The germline gives CDR1 SGHDT, CDR2 YYEEEE. Trimming left V 0 bases short and J 6 bases short, with 9 bases between.

V gene TRBV28 combines with J gene TRBJ2-7; possibly TRBD1 for D (5 bases). Germline V gene data show CDR1 as MDHEN and CDR2 as SYDVKM. The CDR3 has 15 residues. Trimming took 9 bases from V and 1 from J, leaving 19 bases between them. The CDR3 region is CASPPTRGGSYEQYF. Here the CDR3 DNA reads TGTGCCAGTCCCCCTACAAGGGGCGGTTCCTACGAGCAGTACTTC.

The rearrangement joins TRBV21-1 to TRBJ2-7; the DNA was not compared with TRBD1, the D call given in the table. TRBV21-1 is a pseudogene locus. The CDR3 has 23 residues. CDR3 sequence reads: CASSKGRDRDYCGDRGRFHEQYF. The DNA for the CDR3 is TGTGCCAGCAGCAAAGGCAGGGACAGGGACTATTGTGGGGACAGGGGGCGCTTCCACGAGCAGTACTTC.

The chain joins TRBV7-3 to TRBJ2-2; a weak D match, TRBD2 (5 bases). The CDR3 sequence is 18 residues long. Trimming stripped 5 bases from V and 0 bases from J, with 19 bases between. Per the germline V gene, CDR1 is SGHTA and CDR2 is FQGTGA. The CDR3 sequence: CASSPIAPAEANTGELFF. In DNA form, the CDR3 reads TGTGCCAGCAGCCCCATCGCCCCCGCGGAGGCGAACACCGGGGAGCTGTTTTTT.